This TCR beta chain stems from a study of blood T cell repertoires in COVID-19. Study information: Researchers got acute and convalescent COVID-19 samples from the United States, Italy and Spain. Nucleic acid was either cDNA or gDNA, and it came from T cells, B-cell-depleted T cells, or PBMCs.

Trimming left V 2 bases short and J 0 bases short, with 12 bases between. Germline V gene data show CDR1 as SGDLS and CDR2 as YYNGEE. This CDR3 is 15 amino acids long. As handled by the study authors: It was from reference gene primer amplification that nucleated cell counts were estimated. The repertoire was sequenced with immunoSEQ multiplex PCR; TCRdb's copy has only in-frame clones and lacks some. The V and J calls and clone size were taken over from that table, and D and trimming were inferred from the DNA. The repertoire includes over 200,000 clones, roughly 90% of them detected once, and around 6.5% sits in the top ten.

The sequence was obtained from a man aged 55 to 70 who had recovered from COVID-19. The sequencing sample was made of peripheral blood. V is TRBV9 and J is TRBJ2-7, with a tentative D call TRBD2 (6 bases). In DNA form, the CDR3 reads TGTGCCAGCAGCGTCGGACTGGGACTCTCCTACGAGCAGTACTTC. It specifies CASSVGLGLSYEQYF.